Below are 2 T cell receptor beta chains sequenced from a single sample in a study of blood T cell repertoires in COVID-19 (TCRdb year 2020). Library preparation used the immunoSEQ multiplex PCR assay. Here the immuneACCESS table is served through TCRdb, limited to in-frame sequences with V and J called. Missing clones are a known gap in these copies; in checked studies unresolved V genes cover under half, and the rest lacks a known reason. The sample profile shows about 200,000 clones; approximately 80% of them were found once. The top ten clones comprise about 6.9% of the sample. Material: peripheral blood. Every receptor here comes from a human donor with acute or convalescent COVID-19. The donor label of this sample is uncertain.

The chain links TRBV10-3 to TRBJ1-1; D gene unclear. This CDR3 contains 14 residues. Looked up from germline, CDR1 is ENHRY and CDR2 is SYGVKD. The V end lost 3 bases, the J end lost 1 base, and 9 bases lay between the germline ends. The DNA of the CDR3 is TGTGCCATCAGTGATGAGGCGGGGAACACTGAAGCTTTCTTT. Encoded protein: CAISDEAGNTEAFF.

This clone showed up just a few times. The chain employs TRBV4-1 and TRBJ2-1; TRBD2 aligns across 7 bases. The CDR3 spans 14 residues. CDR1 MGHRA and CDR2 YSYEKL come from the germline V gene. V was clipped by 4 bases and J by 4 bases; unmatched bases: 4. The CDR3 loop is CASSPSGIYNEQFF. The CDR3 coding sequence is TGCGCCAGCAGCCCGAGCGGGATATACAATGAGCAGTTCTTC.